This entry concerns a single TCR beta chain. V was shortened by 3 bases and J by 2 bases, with 17 bases between the two germline ends. Per germline, CDR1 MGHRA and CDR2 YSYEKL. This CDR3 has 17 amino acids. The data belong to a study of patients and donors after allogeneic stem cell transplantation. TCRdb re-derived calls from the RT-PCR reads in MiXCR, one entry per CDR3 protein. The repertoire holds 150,000 to 250,000 distinct CDR3 sequences, with 40% to 45% as singletons. The source material was blood, either unsorted or a sorted T cell fraction (not recorded which). The chain has TRBV4-1 and TRBJ1-5; D possibly corresponds to TRBD1 (5 bases). This clonotype originated in a human donor who was either an allogeneic HSCT recipient or a stem cell or donor lymphocyte infusion donor (not recorded which). It is not recorded whose cells these are; they may come from a transplant donor. The CDR3 region has the DNA TGCGCCAGCAGCCAGTGGGGTGTAGGGGCTGGCAATCAGCCCCAGCATTTT. Encoded protein: CASSQWGVGAGNQPQHF.